This T cell receptor beta chain was captured in a study of regulatory dendritic cells for organ transplantation. Whole-study context: Dendritic cell cultures received LPS on day 6. General observations from the study: Between individuals, the alloreactive memory CD8+ T cell pool differed considerably. Among resting subsets, memory CD8+ cells contained the most alloreactive clonotypes.

Allogeneic regulatory or mature dendritic cells were co-cultured for about 5 days with CFSE-labeled sorted T cells at 1:10. CD4+ or CD8+ T cells were sorted as naive CD45RA+ or memory CD45RO+. This clone was recorded a few times. Its target is not known. Germline CDR1 is SEHNR and CDR2 is FQNEAQ (reference sequence). The CDR3 consists of 15 residues. With 2 bases removed from V and 2 bases from J, the gap between germline ends came to 13 bases. Only in-frame clones appear in the TCRdb table, and some are missing; sequencing was by immunoSEQ multiplex PCR. The sample yields about 4,000 clones, around 71% seen once.

The sequencing input was memory CD8+ T cells from blood cultured with dendritic cells. Subset indicated: CD45RO+ memory T cells. This clonotype was obtained from a human donor in good health. This chain joins TRBV7-9 and TRBJ2-7; a possible D gene is TRBD2 (6 bases). The CDR3 DNA reads as TGTGCCAGCAGCTTATGGAAGGAGGGAACCTACGAGCAGTACTTC. Translating it yields CASSLWKEGTYEQYF.